This T cell receptor (beta chain) originates from a study of blood T cells in healthy people across ages. Isolating PBMCs gave at least 6 million of these cells per sample. PCR was performed a second time for about 6 to 11 cycles using a sample-barcoded 5' primer and a J-beta primer mix. TCRdb called the 5' RACE reads again in MiXCR, with one record for every CDR3 protein. The profile shows fewer than 900,000 distinct CDR3 sequences, about 42% of them singletons. Notes on this clonotype: Its antigen is still unknown.

Trimming pared 4 bases from V and 4 bases from J, leaving 15 bases between. CDR1 and CDR2 from the germline V gene are SGHRS and YFSETQ. The CDR3 is 14 amino acids. Findings and caveats of the study: A strong correlation was found between TCR beta diversity and the percentage of naive T cells.

The sequenced sample was blood. The receptor was isolated from a woman aged 60 to 75 in good health. V usage is TRBV5-1 and J usage is TRBJ2-7; tentative D call: TRBD1 (6 bases). DNA for the CDR3: TGCGCCAGCAGCGCAGACAGGAAACCGTACGAGCAGTACTTC. It is translated as CASSADRKPYEQYF.